This TCR beta chain was captured by sequencing in a study of blood T cell repertoires in COVID-19 (dated by TCRdb to the early 2020s). For the study in its entirety: Samples covering the acute and convalescent phases of COVID-19 were provided by collaborators in the United States, Italy and Spain. The prospective study material was composed of cDNA or gDNA derived from T cells, B-cell-depleted T cells, or PBMCs. The samples were drawn from two sources: the first 160 participants of the ongoing ImmuneRACE study, and some 1,300 subjects contributed by 6 global collaborators. The dataset comprised deeply sampled blood TCRbeta repertoires from subjects exposed to, actively infected with, or recovered from COVID-19. Where HLA class I and class II types were available, the types were taken from metadata supplied by the sample provider, not from assay-based typing. The repertoires were released in a freely available public database intended as a resource for research on the immune response to SARS-CoV-2. The sample metadata nearly always contained a de-identified subject ID, COVID-19 status, age in years and sex. What the study reported, not specific to this receptor: Clinical and demographic metadata were provided uncurated, with the amount varying by source and participant.

The germline V gene provides CDR1 SGDLS and CDR2 YYNGEE. Here V drops 4 bases and J drops 1 base, and the junction holds 5 bases not matched to any gene. Including cysteine and phenylalanine, the CDR3 has 14 amino acids. Only the CDR3 part of the read is kept: 42 bases, read in frame from the first base. TCRbeta CDR3 regions were amplified from genomic DNA using the immunoSEQ Assay, a bias-controlled multiplex PCR. On the study's bioinformatics: Within the assay, amplification of reference gene primers was used to estimate how many nucleated cells each sample contained. Sequence reads were collapsed and filtered to measure the absolute abundance of every unique TCRbeta CDR3 rearrangement. Productive Simpson clonality was computed per sample as the square root of Simpson's diversity index over productive rearrangements. The immuneACCESS repertoire file appears here via TCRdb, limited to in-frame rearrangements. These files lack a portion of the clones; in checked studies, under half of the deficit traces to unresolved V genes, and the cause of the others is not known. V and J calls and clone size follow that table, whereas D and trimming were derived from the DNA. This sample is represented by fewer than 110,000 clones; 80% to 90% of them were singletons. The ten largest clones add up to roughly 3.5% of the sample.

A remark on this clone: No antigen is known for it. There are no base qualities to consult, and no much larger clone falls within one base.

Collaborating institutions collected whole blood in K2EDTA tubes following their own protocols. Collaborator samples were shipped for TCRbeta analysis as frozen whole blood, isolated PBMCs, or DNA extracted from either sample type. Recombination connected TRBV9 to TRBJ2-7; the junction holds 7 bases that match TRBD1. Sample: peripheral blood. This receptor was taken from a human donor in a cohort sampled during active COVID-19. The nucleotide sequence reads as follows: TGTGCCAGCAGCCCGGGACAGCTTTCCTACGAGCAGTACTTC. It is translated as CASSPGQLSYEQYF.